These 25 T cell receptor beta chains came from one sample sequenced in a study of vaccination and CD4 T cells after COVID-19. At the Johns Hopkins FTIC core, DNA taken from cultured CD4+ T cells was sequenced by way of the Oncomine TCR Beta short-read assay. TCRdb re-derived calls from the PCR reads in MiXCR, one entry per CDR3 protein. The data show just under 20,000 distinct CDR3 sequences, with 26% seen just once and roughly 10% held by the top ten. As to treatment: approximately nine-day PBMC culture with coronavirus spike peptide pools or control peptides (ViraFEST assay). For these receptors, no antigen is known. Material for sequencing was cultured CD4+ T cells from blood. The receptor set was obtained from a human donor with COVID-19.

J is TRBJ2-7 and V is TRBV7-2; D might be TRBD1 or TRBD2, each matching 5 bases. CDR1 and CDR2 (germline): SGHTA, FQGNSA. The CDR3 is 15 residues long. The V and J ends lost 2 bases and 9 bases respectively, with 20 bases between them. DNA of the CDR3: TGTGCCAGCAGCTTACGGGACGGAGCCGTCTTCGGGCAGTACTTC. It yields the protein CASSLRDGAVFGQYF.

This clonotype has just a few counts. The rearrangement uses TRBV6-1 and TRBJ2-5; D may be TRBD2 (6 bases). Germline lookup yields CDR1 MNHNS and CDR2 SASEGT. Trimming shortened V by 6 bases and J by 4 bases, and 12 bases separated the two germline ends. The CDR3 consists of 13 residues. The CDR3 bases are TGTGCCAGCAGCCGCGGGGTCGGAGAGACCCAGTACTTC. Protein product: CASSRGVGETQYF.

Of note for this clonotype: Its ends do not fully match the called genes, so a read error is possible. V and J are TRBV7-9 and TRBJ1-6, with a tentative D call TRBD1 (6 bases). From germline, CDR1 is SEHNR and CDR2 FQNEAQ (reference sequence). The CDR3 has 14 residues. CDR3 nucleotide sequence: TGTGCCAGCAGCCCAAGCACAGGGAACTCACCCCCCCACTTT. Translation gives CASSPSTGNSPPHF. Based on the CDR3 plus reference TRBV7-9 and TRBJ1-6, the full variable domain is DTGVSQNPRHKITKRGQNVTFRCDPISEHNRLYWYRQTLGQGPEFLTYFQNEAQLEKSRLLSDRFSAERPKGSFSTLEIQRTEQGDSAMYLCASSPSTGNSPPHFGNGTRLTVT.

J is TRBJ2-7 and V is TRBV6-1, with D unclear. CDR1 is MNHNS and CDR2 is SASEGT in the germline V gene. The V end lost 6 bases, the J end lost 1 base, and 10 bases lay between the germline ends. The CDR3 length is 13 residues. CDR3 bases: TGTGCCAGCAGCCAGGCTACGTCCTACGAGCAGTACTTC. Its translation is CASSQATSYEQYF.

The chain has TRBV7-8 and TRBJ1-1; 9 nucleotides agree with TRBD1. There are 15 residues in the CDR3. The junction had 5 bases not matched to a gene; V was cut back by 2 bases and J by 4 bases. The germline CDR1 and CDR2 sequences are SGHVS and FQNEAQ. The CDR3 reads CASSLRTGVGTEAFF. Written as DNA, the CDR3 is TGTGCCAGCAGCTTACGGACAGGGGTGGGCACTGAAGCTTTCTTT.

This clonotype turned up a few times. The genes are TRBV27 and TRBJ2-3; 12 positions agree with TRBD2. With V trimmed by 5 bases and J by 3 bases, 6 bases remained unmatched. Germline lookup yields CDR1 MNHEY and CDR2 SMNVEV (reference sequence). The CDR3 is 16 residues long. This CDR3 is CASSLLAGGYTDTQYF. CDR3 sequence (DNA): TGTGCCAGCAGTCTACTAGCGGGGGGTTATACAGATACGCAGTATTTT.

The chain couples TRBV28 to TRBJ2-7, with 11 bases fitting TRBD2. This CDR3 is 16 amino acids long. V was pared by 7 bases and J by 2 bases, with 10 bases of the junction left unmatched. The germline V gene has CDR1 MDHEN and CDR2 SYDVKM. Here the CDR3 reads CASNPPGTSGAYEQYF. CDR3 DNA sequence: TGTGCCAGCAACCCGCCCGGGACTAGCGGTGCCTACGAGCAGTACTTC.

In nucleotides, the CDR3 is TGTGCCAGCAGCTTCGGGGCGCCGAACACCGGGGAGCTGTTTTTT. This sequence encodes CASSFGAPNTGELFF. This chain uses TRBV12-3 or TRBV12-4 with TRBJ2-2; D may be TRBD1 or TRBD2 (5 bases each). The CDR3 extends over 15 amino acids. The V end was cut by 6 bases, the J end by 0 bases, with 11 bases between.

The chain couples TRBV6-2 or TRBV6-3 to TRBJ1-5, with TRBD1 identical over 7 bases. The germline gives CDR1 MNHEY, CDR2 SVGEGT. V dropped 4 bases and J dropped 0; count of bases not matched to a gene: 6. The length of the CDR3 is 16 residues. The CDR3 sequence: CASSFGQAYSNQPQHF. Written as DNA, the CDR3 is TGTGCCAGCAGTTTTGGACAGGCTTATAGCAATCAGCCCCAGCATTTT.

This clonotype was detected only a few times. The gene calls are TRBV12-3 or TRBV12-4 and TRBJ1-2, with a possible D match to TRBD1 (5 bases). Trimming pared 0 bases from V and 6 bases from J, leaving 11 bases between. The CDR3 extends over 14 amino acids. Here the CDR3 reads CASSLARGKDGYTF. Here the CDR3 DNA reads TGTGCCAGCAGTTTAGCTAGGGGAAAGGATGGCTACACCTTC.

V usage is TRBV6-2 or TRBV6-3 and J usage is TRBJ2-5; D is possibly TRBD2 (6 bases). The CDR3 is 13 residues long. Germline loops: CDR1 MNHEY, CDR2 SVGEGT. V shed 8 bases and J shed 5 bases, with 15 bases lying between them. CDR3 in DNA: TGTGCCAGCCGACCCGGGGGAGAGGAGACCCAGTACTTC. This translates into CASRPGGEETQYF.

This clonotype was observed a few times. The CDR3 loop is CASSYERGRQTTDTQYF. In DNA, the CDR3 is TGTGCCAGCAGTTATGAGAGGGGACGGCAGACTACAGATACGCAGTATTTT. The chain is built from TRBV6-5 and TRBJ2-3, with D perhaps matching TRBD1 or TRBD2 (5 bases each). This CDR3 has 17 residues. Germline assignment: CDR1 MNHEY and CDR2 SVGAGI. V was trimmed by 3 bases and J by 3 bases, leaving 19 bases between them.

The gene calls are TRBV18 and TRBJ1-3, with D perhaps TRBD1 (5 bases). The germline CDR1 and CDR2 sequences are KGHSH and LQKENI. The CDR3 loop spans 16 amino acids. The germline V and J ends were trimmed by 1 base and 2 bases, with 12 bases remaining between them. CDR3: CASSPLEGLAGNTIYF. The CDR3 coding sequence is TGTGCCAGCTCACCACTAGAGGGGCTTGCTGGAAACACCATATATTTT.

The CDR3 region has the DNA TGCAGTGCTAGCGGGAGCACAGATACGCAGTATTTT. Translating gives CSASGSTDTQYF. V gene TRBV20-1 combines with J gene TRBJ2-3; no firm D call. Germline-derived CDR1 and CDR2 are DFQATT and SNEGSKA (reference sequence). The V end lost 3 bases, the J end lost 0 bases, and 4 bases lay between the germline ends. CDR3 length: 12 residues.

This rearrangement joins TRBV4-2 to TRBJ1-5, with D perhaps TRBD1 (5 bases). This CDR3 is built from 15 residues. CDR1 and CDR2 from the germline V gene are LGHNA and YNFKEQ. Trimming took 4 bases from V and 7 from J, leaving 17 bases between them. The CDR3 here is CASSLGGEAGQPQHF. The CDR3 DNA sequence: TGTGCCAGCAGCCTGGGGGGTGAGGCCGGCCAGCCCCAGCATTTT.

The genes are TRBV19 and TRBJ2-5, with 9 bases fitting TRBD1. The CDR3 totals 14 residues. Trimming at V came to 8 bases and at J to 5 bases, leaving 9 bases not matched to a gene. CDR1 and CDR2 (germline): LNHDA, SQIVND (reference sequence). The CDR3 nucleotides read TGTGCCAGTCGGGACAGGGCCGTAGCGGAGACCCAGTACTTC. Its translation is CASRDRAVAETQYF. Combining the CDR3 with reference TRBV19 and TRBJ2-5 gives the whole variable domain DGGITQSPKYLFRKEGQNVTLSCEQNLNHDAMYWYRQDPGQGLRLIYYSQIVNDFQKGDIAEGYSVSREKKESFPLTVTSAQKNPTAFYLCASRDRAVAETQYFGPGTRLLVL.

The chain is built from TRBV18 and TRBJ1-6; no definite D call. The V end lost 0 bases, the J end lost 8 bases, and 8 bases lay between the germline ends. The CDR3 is made up of 14 amino acids. Germline CDR1 KGHSH, CDR2 LQKENI. The CDR3 loop is CASSPPDFDSPLHF. The CDR3 bases are TGTGCCAGCTCACCACCTGATTTTGATTCACCCCTCCACTTT.

The chain combines TRBV7-2 with TRBJ1-2, with 8 bases fitting TRBD1. V lost 5 bases, J lost 7 bases, and 12 bases stayed unmatched. Germline V CDR1 and CDR2: SGHTA, FQGNSA. There are 15 residues in the CDR3. CDR3 loop: CASSPETGVVPGYTF. Here the CDR3 DNA reads TGTGCCAGCAGCCCGGAGACAGGGGTTGTCCCTGGCTACACCTTC.

This clonotype was detected only a few times. The chain recombines TRBV7-2 with TRBJ2-1; D might be TRBD1 (5 bases). V was pared by 2 bases and J by 6 bases, with 8 bases between. Germline-derived CDR1 and CDR2 are SGHTA and FQGNSA. This CDR3 is 13 amino acids long. The CDR3 region is CASSLRQLNEQFF. The CDR3 region has the DNA TGTGCCAGCAGCTTAAGACAGCTCAATGAGCAGTTCTTC. Drawing the rest from reference TRBV7-2 and TRBJ2-1, the complete variable domain is GAGVSQSPSNKVTEKGKDVELRCDPISGHTALYWYRQSLGQGLEFLIYFQGNSAPDKSGLPSDRFSAERTGGSVSTLTIQRTQQEDSAVYLCASSLRQLNEQFFGPGTRLTVL.

This clonotype has just one count. The V call is TRBV5-1, the J call TRBJ2-3; TRBD2 is a possible D gene (5 bases). The ends were cut back, 0 bases at V and 6 bases at J, with 11 bases in the middle. The CDR3 runs to 14 residues. Germline CDR1 SGHRS, CDR2 YFSETQ. DNA for the CDR3: TGCGCCAGCAGCTTGGGGCAGCCGGGGGATACGCAGTATTTT. Amino acids: CASSLGQPGDTQYF.

There are a few counts of this clonotype. J is TRBJ1-6 and V is TRBV30, with D possibly being TRBD1 (6 bases). V was cut by 0 bases and J by 9 bases, with 15 bases left in between. This CDR3 comprises 15 residues. From germline, CDR1 is GTSNPN and CDR2 SVGIG (reference sequence). The CDR3 coding sequence is TGTGCCTGGAGTGTACTGGGGGGCGCAGGTTCACCCCTCCACTTT. Encoded protein: CAWSVLGGAGSPLHF. The variable domain in full, completed from reference TRBV30 and TRBJ1-6, reads SQTIHQWPATLVQPVGSPLSLECTVEGTSNPNLYWYRQAAGRGLQLLFYSVGIGQISSEVPQNLSASRPQDRQFILSSKKLLLSDSGFYLCAWSVLGGAGSPLHFGNGTRLTVT.

The chain uses TRBV20-1 and TRBJ1-5; weak D call: TRBD1 (6 bases). Germline CDR1 is DFQATT and CDR2 is SNEGSKA (reference sequence). This CDR3 is 16 amino acids long. Deletions cut 0 bases from V and 3 bases from J, with 15 bases between. CDR3: CSARDVRTDLNQPQHF. Written as DNA, the CDR3 is TGCAGTGCTAGAGATGTCCGGACAGACCTCAATCAGCCCCAGCATTTT.

This clonotype was observed a handful of times. The V call is TRBV30, the J call TRBJ2-4; 8 bases are shared with TRBD2. There are 12 residues in the CDR3. Per germline, CDR1 GTSNPN and CDR2 SVGIG (reference sequence). The junction had 6 bases not matched to a gene; V was cut back by 0 bases and J by 14 bases. CDR3 nucleotide sequence: TGTGCCTGGAGTGTACCGGGGGGGCAGAAGTACTTC. Its translation is CAWSVPGGQKYF. The full variable domain, completed using reference TRBV30 and TRBJ2-4, is SQTIHQWPATLVQPVGSPLSLECTVEGTSNPNLYWYRQAAGRGLQLLFYSVGIGQISSEVPQNLSASRPQDRQFILSSKKLLLSDSGFYLCAWSVPGGQKYFGAGTRLSVL.

V and J are TRBV19 and TRBJ2-1, with D unclear. V gave up 10 bases and J gave up 5 bases, with 12 bases separating them. The CDR3 loop spans 12 amino acids. Germline V gene sequence: CDR1 LNHDA, CDR2 SQIVND (reference sequence). CDR3 residues: CATKVPNNEQFF. The CDR3 DNA follows: TGTGCCACTAAAGTACCTAACAATGAGCAGTTCTTC.

This clonotype was counted only a few times. This chain joins TRBV20-1 and TRBJ1-1, with 8 bases aligning to TRBD1. Trimming at V came to 1 base and at J to 5 bases, leaving 9 bases not matched to a gene. The germline gives CDR1 DFQATT, CDR2 SNEGSKA (reference sequence). The CDR3 is 15 amino acids. CDR3 in amino acids: CSARGRGQGWTEAFF. In DNA form, the CDR3 reads TGCAGTGCTAGAGGTCGAGGACAGGGCTGGACTGAAGCTTTCTTT.